One and the same sample provided the 3 T cell receptor beta chains below, sequenced in a study of blood T cell repertoires in COVID-19 (dated by TCRdb to the early 2020s). The receptor library was made with the immunoSEQ multiplex PCR assay. Entries here come from immuneACCESS through TCRdb and include only in-frame sequences with V and J called. Some clones fail to appear in such tables; in the studies checked, an unresolved V gene covers under half of the shortfall, and the cause of the remainder is unknown. Recorded for this sample are about 280,000 clones; about nine tenths of them occurred a single time. The top ten clonotypes cover about 8.6% of the sample. Material: peripheral blood. These TCRs come from a man aged 35 to 55 with active or convalescent COVID-19.

The J gene is TRBJ1-5, the V gene TRBV19; 9 nucleotides align to TRBD1. The CDR3 length is 15 residues. The germline CDR1 and CDR2 sequences are LNHDA and SQIVND (reference sequence). With 6 bases clipped from V and 5 bases from J, the junction kept 8 bases outside the gene matches. As DNA, the CDR3 is TGTGCCAGTAGCCCGGACAGGGGTATTTATCAGCCCCAGCATTTT. Its translation: CASSPDRGIYQPQHF.

The genes are TRBV24-1 and TRBJ2-1; maybe TRBD2 (6 bases). V lost 3 bases, J lost 11 bases, and 13 bases lay in between. The CDR3 is 13 amino acids. Germline V gene sequence: CDR1 KGHDR, CDR2 SFDVKD. CDR3 nucleotides: TGTGCCACCAGTGATCCGACTAGATGGAAGCAGTTCTTC. Translation: CATSDPTRWKQFF.

V usage is TRBV7-2 and J usage is TRBJ2-5, with D possibly matching TRBD1 (6 bases). This CDR3 is built from 14 residues. The V and J ends lost 6 bases and 1 base respectively, with 12 bases between them. Germline V gives CDR1 SGHTA, CDR2 FQGNSA. This CDR3 reads CASSLWGLQETQYF. The CDR3 bases are TGTGCCAGCAGTCTCTGGGGGCTCCAAGAGACCCAGTACTTC.